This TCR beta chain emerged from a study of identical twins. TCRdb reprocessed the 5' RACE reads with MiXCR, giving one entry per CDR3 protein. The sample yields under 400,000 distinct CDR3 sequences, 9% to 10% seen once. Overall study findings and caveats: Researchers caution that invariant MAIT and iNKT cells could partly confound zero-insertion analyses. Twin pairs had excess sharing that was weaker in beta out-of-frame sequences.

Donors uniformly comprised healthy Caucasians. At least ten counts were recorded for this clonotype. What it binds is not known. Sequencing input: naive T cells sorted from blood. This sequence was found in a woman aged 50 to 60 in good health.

In DNA form, the CDR3 reads TGTGCCAGCAGCCAAGATCCGGGCAGGGGGGAGCTGTTTTTT. As protein: CASSQDPGRGELFF. The rearrangement uses TRBV3-1 and TRBJ2-2, with D hard to call. The V and J ends lost 0 bases and 8 bases respectively, with 10 bases between them. The CDR3 extends over 14 amino acids. In germline, CDR1 is LGHDT, CDR2 YNNKEL (reference sequence).